This T cell receptor (beta chain) originates from a study of T cells in Graves' hyperthyroidism and ophthalmopathy (dated by TCRdb to about 2019). Broadly, across the study: Peripheral blood was sampled at the time of initial diagnosis, prior to any treatment. Following sampling, methimazole starting at 30 mg daily was given to hyperthyroidism patients, and high-dose intravenous methylprednisolone was given to ophthalmopathy patients. TCR Vbeta CDR3 sequencing of 140 or so peripheral blood samples (about 45 ophthalmopathy, some 75 hyperthyroidism and some 17 progressor patients) is reported in the paper. Prospective prediction of ophthalmopathy was tested in an independent validation cohort consisting of 18 to 20 hyperthyroidism patients and approximately 16 patients who later progressed to ophthalmopathy. Thyroid tissue and blood T-cell repertoires from several Graves' hyperthyroidism patients were also compared in the study. TCR V-J signatures able to tell the groups apart were searched for in a discovery cohort of 100 patients, of whom approximately 40 had Graves' ophthalmopathy and more than 55 had stable Graves' hyperthyroidism. The roughly 94 discovery patients were randomly split 7:3 into training and test sets.

Moderately to severely active disease, a Clinical Activity Score of at least 3, a NOSPECS grade of at least 4, and a duration under 3 months were present in ophthalmopathy patients. Any patient with an uncontrolled infection, another autoimmune disease, pregnancy or lactation was excluded. Diagnoses were established on the basis of clinical symptoms, serum thyroxine and TRAb, thyroid ultrasound, and orbital computed tomography. PBMCs were separated from under 11 ml of fresh peripheral blood using Ficoll-Paque density gradient centrifugation. Total RNA was extracted with Trizol reagent, and quality was checked on an Agilent 2100 Bioanalyzer. Results the study describes overall, beyond this receptor: In validation, the model predicted progression to ophthalmopathy with over 60% sensitivity and approximately 74% specificity, a median of 6.5 months before onset. Sample size was not statistically predetermined, and blinding of investigators to group allocation was not performed. Blood samples also contained most of the expanded thyroid clonotypes (frequency above 0.001), which suggests that blood repertoires may reflect thyroid immune responses. A model built on a 13 V-J signature distinguished ophthalmopathy from stable hyperthyroidism, reaching about 88% sensitivity and 81.08% specificity in cross-validation and 80%/75% in testing.

This clonotype was found a few times. Its specific antigen is unknown. No base-level quality is on record; no much larger clone is a single base apart. According to the germline V gene, CDR1 reads MGHDK and CDR2 reads SYGVNS. From its cysteine to its phenylalanine, the CDR3 spans 14 amino acids. Kept here is only the CDR3 DNA, which spans 42 bases and is read in frame from base 1. V sheds 4 bases and J sheds 2 bases, leaving 9 bases between their ends. TCR beta CDR3 regions were amplified from RNA transcripts. A first-round RT-PCR of the TCR CDR3 used the HTBI primer set with the Qiagen OneStep RT-PCR kit. Libraries were constructed in a second round of multiplex PCR, after which size selection and purification were performed. Sequencing of the libraries was done on an Illumina HiSeq2000 using paired-end 100 bp reads. The source study handled its data this way. SOAPnuke was used to process the raw data, with reads discarded if the reads contained adapters or uncalled bases, had a mean Phred below 15, or lacked an exact constant-primer or identifier match. High-quality paired reads were merged using COPE v1.2.5, and each unique nucleotide sequence was defined as a clonotype. Clonotypes were aligned to IMGT TRBV, TRBD and TRBJ reference segments using MiTCR v1.1. Only V-J combinations with frequency above 0.0001, covering about 99% of repertoires, were analysed. The TCS score was defined as the ratio of F50 (clonal expansion) to E x V (chaos), calculated using BLOSUM62-based TCRdist between CDR3 peptides within each V-J. Welch's t-statistics and random forest reduced fewer than 550 V-J features to about 13, which were used in a naive Bayes classifier (R e1071). TCRdb itself trimmed the public reads at Q25 with fastp, ran MiXCR and retained productive beta chains. Every CDR3 protein is listed once, alongside the most common genes and DNA of its rows. Clone size and V and J calls follow TCRdb, not the original study. The table for this sample lists 700,000 or so distinct CDR3 sequences; more than 14% of them were counted only once. The biggest ten clones account for about an eighth of the sample.

Sequenced: blood. The V gene is TRBV25-1 and the J gene is TRBJ2-1; matching of 5 bases hints at TRBD2 as the D gene. This TCR was recovered from a woman aged 50 to 65 with Graves' ophthalmopathy. At the DNA level, the sequence is TGTGCCAGCAGTGGCGGGTCCACCTACAATGAGCAGTTCTTC. This sequence encodes CASSGGSTYNEQFF.